Below, 10 T cell receptor beta chains from the same sample are listed, as sequenced in a study of spatial heterogeneity in lung cancer. Time point defined: sample taken at primary tumor resection. Tumor, nontumor lung or frozen PBMC supplied whole RNA that was sequenced unsorted. TCRdb reanalysed the 5' RACE reads using MiXCR and keeps one entry per CDR3 protein. The sample has 55,000 to 75,000 distinct CDR3 sequences, around 8.2% seen once. The source material was PBMCs, sampled at surgery. Receptors originate from a female donor with early-stage non-small cell lung cancer.

This clonotype was counted a few times. The chain couples TRBV12-3 or TRBV12-4 to TRBJ1-1; D is ambiguous. V was trimmed by 5 bases and J by 5 bases, leaving 18 bases between them. The CDR3 is made up of 15 amino acids. CDR3 protein: CASSPYPQEGTEAFF. The DNA of the CDR3 is TGTGCCAGCAGTCCCTATCCCCAGGAGGGAACTGAAGCTTTCTTT.

The chain joins TRBV20-1 to TRBJ1-6; TRBD1 matches at 7 bases. The CDR3 is 14 amino acids. The germline V gene has CDR1 DFQATT and CDR2 SNEGSKA (reference sequence). V shed 3 bases, J shed 5 bases, and the junction held 4 bases outside the gene matches. In DNA, the CDR3 is TGCAGTGCTAGCCCGGGACAGAATAATTCACCCCTCCACTTT. This gives the protein CSASPGQNNSPLHF.

This clonotype was detected once. The gene calls are TRBV5-6 and TRBJ2-5; 9 nucleotides match TRBD1. V lost 6 bases to trimming and J lost 4 bases; unmatched junction nucleotides: 13. Germline CDR1 SGHDT, CDR2 YYEEEE. The CDR3 is 16 amino acids. CDR3 bases: TGTGCCAGCATCTTTGGGACAGGGCTGAAACTAGAGACCCAGTACTTC. Translated, it gives CASIFGTGLKLETQYF.

The chain is built from TRBV6-1 and TRBJ2-5; 9 nucleotides match TRBD2. Trimming cost V 7 bases and J 3 bases; bases outside gene matches: 6. Germline-derived CDR1 and CDR2 are MNHNS and SASEGT. This CDR3 region has 14 residues. CDR3 bases: TGTGCCAGCAACCGGCGGGAGGGTAAAGAGACCCAGTACTTC. Its translation is CASNRREGKETQYF.

This clonotype was picked up many times. The chain combines TRBV6-5 with TRBJ2-1, with 10 nucleotides matching TRBD2. This CDR3 comprises 13 residues. V was pared by 6 bases and J by 10 bases, with 6 bases of the junction left unmatched. CDR1 is MNHEY and CDR2 is SVGAGI in the germline V gene. The CDR3 bases are TGTGCCAGCAGCCCAGGACTAGCGGAGGAGCAGTTCTTC. Its translation: CASSPGLAEEQFF.

This clonotype appeared many times. The chain employs TRBV12-3 or TRBV12-4 and TRBJ1-1; D unresolved. The CDR3 extends over 13 amino acids. V lost 6 bases, J lost 6 bases, and 14 bases lay in between. CDR3 in DNA: TGTGCCAGCAGCCAAAGGGATGGCGCTGAAGCTTTCTTT. Encoded protein: CASSQRDGAEAFF.

This clonotype has just a few counts. The rearrangement links TRBV12-3 or TRBV12-4 to TRBJ1-2; no clear D gene. The V end was cut by 4 bases, the J end by 7 bases, with 22 bases between. The length of the CDR3 is 16 residues. This chain's CDR3 is CASSSHGSGWSGGYTF. CDR3 coding DNA: TGTGCCAGCAGTTCGCATGGGAGTGGGTGGAGTGGTGGCTACACCTTC.

This clonotype was seen at least ten times. The rearrangement uses TRBV29-1 and TRBJ1-4, with D uncertain. CDR1 SQVTM and CDR2 ANQGSEA come from the germline V gene. This CDR3 comprises 14 residues. Trimming took off 4 bases at V and 5 bases at J, with 14 bases between the two ends. Here the CDR3 reads CSVGDERKNEKLFF. The CDR3 coding sequence is TGCAGCGTTGGGGATGAGAGGAAAAATGAAAAACTGTTTTTT.

This clonotype was seen only a few times. The V call is TRBV7-9, the J call TRBJ2-4; D is ambiguous. Trimming pared 3 bases from V and 8 bases from J, leaving 11 bases between. This CDR3 has 13 amino acids. Germline V gives CDR1 SEHNR, CDR2 FQNEAQ (reference sequence). The CDR3 loop reads CASSFQDRDIQYF. The DNA for the CDR3 is TGTGCCAGCAGCTTCCAGGACCGGGACATTCAGTACTTC.

This clonotype was seen repeatedly, ten times or more. The rearrangement links TRBV10-3 to TRBJ2-4, with 8 bases matching TRBD1. This CDR3 is 16 amino acids long. Germline lookup yields CDR1 ENHRY and CDR2 SYGVKD. Trimming removed 2 bases from V and 7 bases from J; junction bases left unmatched: 10. The CDR3 loop reads CAISESAGGSLNIQYF. CDR3 coding DNA: TGTGCCATCAGTGAGAGTGCAGGGGGCTCCTTGAACATTCAGTACTTC.